This T cell receptor (beta chain) was observed in a study of radiotherapy plus CTLA-4 blockade in lung cancer. Across the study: Patients showed objective responses in about 20% of cases and disease control in less than 35%. General study points: In blood, tumor-derived TCR clones expanded after radiotherapy plus ipilimumab.

The CDR3 sequence is 12 residues long. CDR1 and CDR2 (germline): KGHSH, LQKENI. The ends were cut back, 5 bases at V and 5 bases at J, with 10 bases in the middle. Enrolled patients, whose metastatic non-small-cell lung cancer was chemo-refractory, received focal radiation plus CTLA-4 blockade with ipilimumab. Profiling relied on immunoSEQ multiplex PCR, and the TCRdb table lists in-frame clones only, not all of them. Among some 50,000 clones, approximately 80% were seen once, and the ten largest hold roughly 3.5%. Note on this clone: Its antigen is unknown.

Material: peripheral blood, obtained from a patient treated with radiotherapy plus ipilimumab. The sequence derives from a human donor with non-small cell lung cancer who had a partial response to radiotherapy plus ipilimumab. The chain links TRBV18 to TRBJ2-7; D remains ambiguous. CDR3 in amino acids: CASSYGANEQYF. Here the CDR3 DNA reads TGTGCCAGCTCATATGGAGCAAACGAGCAGTACTTC.